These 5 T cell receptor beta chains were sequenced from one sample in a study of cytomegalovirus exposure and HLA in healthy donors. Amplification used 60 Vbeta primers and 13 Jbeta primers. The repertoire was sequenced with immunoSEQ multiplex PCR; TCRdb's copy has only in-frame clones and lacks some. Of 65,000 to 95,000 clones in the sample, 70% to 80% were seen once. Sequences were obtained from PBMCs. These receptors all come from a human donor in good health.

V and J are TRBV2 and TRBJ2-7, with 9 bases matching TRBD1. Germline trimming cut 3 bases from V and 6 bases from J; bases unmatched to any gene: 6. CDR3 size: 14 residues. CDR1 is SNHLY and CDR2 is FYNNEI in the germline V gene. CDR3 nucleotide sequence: TGTGCCAGCAGTGACGGGACAGGGCTGGGCGAGCAGTACTTC. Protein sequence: CASSDGTGLGEQYF.

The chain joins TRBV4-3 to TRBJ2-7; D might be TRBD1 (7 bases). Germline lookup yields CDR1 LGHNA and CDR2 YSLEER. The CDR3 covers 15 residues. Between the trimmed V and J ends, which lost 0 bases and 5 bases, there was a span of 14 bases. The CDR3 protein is CASSQDSARGDEQYF. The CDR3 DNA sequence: TGCGCCAGCAGCCAAGACAGTGCCAGGGGGGACGAGCAGTACTTC.

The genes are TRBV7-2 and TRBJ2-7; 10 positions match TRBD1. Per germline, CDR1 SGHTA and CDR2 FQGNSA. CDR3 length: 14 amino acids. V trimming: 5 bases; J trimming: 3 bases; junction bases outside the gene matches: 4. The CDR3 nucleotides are TGTGCCAGCAGCGAGGGACAGGGGCGCTACGAGCAGTACTTC. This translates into CASSEGQGRYEQYF.

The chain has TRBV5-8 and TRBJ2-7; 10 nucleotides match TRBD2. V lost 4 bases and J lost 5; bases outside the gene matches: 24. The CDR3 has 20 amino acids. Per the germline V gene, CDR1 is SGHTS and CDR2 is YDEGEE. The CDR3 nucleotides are TGTGCCAGCAGCCCGAGCGATTGGCCTAGCGGGGGCCGGGAGGGTGACGAGCAGTACTTC. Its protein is CASSPSDWPSGGREGDEQYF. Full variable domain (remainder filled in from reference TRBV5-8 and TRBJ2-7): EAGVTQSPTHLIKTRGQQATLRCSPISGHTSVYWYQQALGLGLQFLLWYDEGEERNRGNFPPRFSGRQFPNYSSELNVNALELEDSALYLCASSPSDWPSGGREGDEQYFGPGTRLTVT.

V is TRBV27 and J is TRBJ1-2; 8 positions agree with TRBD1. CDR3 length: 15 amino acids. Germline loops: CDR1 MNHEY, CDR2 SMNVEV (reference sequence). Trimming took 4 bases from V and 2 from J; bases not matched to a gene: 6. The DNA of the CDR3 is TGTGCCAGCAGTTCCCTCGGGACAGGAAACTATGGCTACACCTTC. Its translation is CASSSLGTGNYGYTF.